The 29 T cell receptor beta chains presented below share a single source sample, sequenced in a study of cytomegalovirus exposure and HLA in healthy donors (dated by TCRdb to about 2017). Receptor libraries were prepared by the immunoSEQ multiplex PCR assay. For the multiplex PCR, a mixture combining 60 forward primers for TCR Vbeta segments and 13 reverse primers for TCR Jbeta segments was used. In TCRdb, the immuneACCESS table is reduced to in-frame sequences with V and J assigned. These tables do not hold every clone; where another copy was compared, an unresolved V gene accounts for under half, and the others remain unexplained. In all, the sample holds more than 85,000 clones, and 60% to 80% of those were seen once. Of the sample, roughly 1.2% is held by the ten largest clones. The specimen was PBMCs. These receptors all come from a female donor in good health and CMV-seronegative.

This clone was detected a few times. This sequence joins TRBV6-1 and TRBJ2-7; D is perhaps TRBD1 (7 bases). The germline CDR1 and CDR2 sequences are MNHNS and SASEGT. The CDR3 totals 15 residues. The germline V and J ends were trimmed by 6 bases and 0 bases, with 15 bases remaining between them. The CDR3 here is CASRAGQRNSYEQYF. The CDR3 DNA follows: TGTGCCAGCAGGGCGGGACAGAGAAACTCCTACGAGCAGTACTTC.

V is TRBV6-5 and J is TRBJ2-5, with TRBD1 as a possible D gene (5 bases). From germline, CDR1 is MNHEY and CDR2 SVGAGI. This CDR3 region has 15 residues. V was trimmed by 2 bases and J by 4 bases, leaving 14 bases between them. This chain's CDR3 is CASSYGRVGSETQYF. CDR3 nucleotides: TGTGCCAGCAGTTACGGCAGGGTAGGGTCAGAGACCCAGTACTTC.

The V call is TRBV2, the J call TRBJ2-1; 11 bases match TRBD2. The CDR3 has 14 amino acids. CDR1 and CDR2 from the germline V gene are SNHLY and FYNNEI. V shed 6 bases and J 7 bases; nucleotides not matched to a gene: 5. In DNA, the CDR3 is TGTGCCAGCAGAGAGGGACTAGCGGAGAATGAGCAGTTCTTC. Amino acid sequence: CASREGLAENEQFF.

This clone was seen a few times. V is TRBV29-1 and J is TRBJ1-4; tentatively, D is TRBD1 (5 bases). Germline V CDR1 and CDR2: SQVTM, ANQGSEA. Trimming cost V 4 bases and J 4 bases, with 10 bases left between them. The CDR3 is 13 amino acids. CDR3 sequence reads: CSVVWGGNEKLFF. In DNA, the CDR3 is TGCAGCGTTGTATGGGGCGGTAATGAAAAACTGTTTTTT.

The chain uses TRBV4-1 and TRBJ2-3; D call uncertain. CDR1 is MGHRA, CDR2 YSYEKL, per germline. The CDR3 has 16 residues. With 3 bases removed from V and 0 bases from J, the gap between germline ends came to 13 bases. CDR3 nucleotide sequence: TGCGCCAGCAGCCAGGCAACAGTTACTAGCACAGATACGCAGTATTTT. This sequence encodes CASSQATVTSTDTQYF.

The CDR3 DNA follows: TGTGCCAGCAGGCCGGTGACTAGCCTATACGAGCAGTACTTC. Translating it yields CASRPVTSLYEQYF. The gene calls are TRBV6-5 and TRBJ2-7; 7 positions agree with TRBD2. This CDR3 spans 14 amino acids. With 6 bases clipped from V and 4 bases from J, the junction kept 9 bases outside the gene matches. Germline V gene data show CDR1 as MNHEY and CDR2 as SVGAGI.

This clone appeared a single time. V and J are TRBV5-4 and TRBJ1-3; TRBD1 agrees at 7 bases. The V and J ends lost 4 bases and 4 bases, in that order; junction bases with no gene match: 8. Germline V gene sequence: CDR1 SGHNT, CDR2 YYREEE (reference sequence). The CDR3 covers 15 residues. CDR3: CASSQDREPGNTIYF. The CDR3 DNA sequence: TGTGCCAGCAGCCAAGACAGGGAACCCGGAAACACCATATATTTT.

The chain carries TRBV10-3 and TRBJ1-2; D gene ambiguous. CDR3 size: 14 residues. The V end was cut by 6 bases, the J end by 9 bases, with 20 bases between. The V gene's germline CDR1 is ENHRY and CDR2 SYGVKD. CDR3 bases: TGTGCCATCAGGGGCGGTGCGGGCGATCCGCGCTACACCTTC. It encodes CAIRGGAGDPRYTF.

The rearrangement links TRBV5-6 to TRBJ2-7; 9 nucleotides agree with TRBD2. This CDR3 spans 13 amino acids. Germline CDR1 SGHDT, CDR2 YYEEEE. V lost 1 base and J lost 6; bases outside the gene matches: 2. The CDR3 sequence is CASSLTSGLEQYF. The CDR3 DNA follows: TGTGCCAGCAGCTTGACTAGCGGGCTCGAGCAGTACTTC.

The V and J genes are TRBV15 and TRBJ2-5; 10 nucleotides align to TRBD2. The junction had 9 bases not matched to a gene; V was cut back by 4 bases and J by 4 bases. Looked up from germline, CDR1 is LNHNV and CDR2 is YYDKDF (reference sequence). This CDR3 is built from 16 residues. As DNA, the CDR3 is TGTGCCACCAGCACATATCTAGCGGGAGAGGGAGAGACCCAGTACTTC. This translates into CATSTYLAGEGETQYF.

The V call is TRBV18, the J call TRBJ1-1, with 7 bases that match TRBD1. The CDR3 loop spans 15 amino acids. Germline CDR1 is KGHSH and CDR2 is LQKENI. V trimming: 1 base; J trimming: 0 bases; junction bases outside the gene matches: 2. Written as DNA, the CDR3 is TGTGCCAGCTCACCACGACAGGGAGTGAACACTGAAGCTTTCTTT. Its protein is CASSPRQGVNTEAFF.

The CDR3 DNA follows: TGTGCCAGCAGCTTGGACACCCCTAGCAATCAGCCCCAGCATTTT. Its translation: CASSLDTPSNQPQHF. The chain has TRBV5-8 and TRBJ1-5, with D hard to call. Trimming removed 0 bases from V and 0 bases from J, with 7 bases in between. The CDR3 has 15 residues. The germline V gene encodes CDR1 SGHTS and CDR2 YDEGEE.

The genes are TRBV1 and TRBJ2-1; the table names TRBD2, a call not compared with the DNA. TRBV1 is labeled a pseudogene. There are 15 residues in the CDR3. Here the CDR3 DNA reads TGCACCAGCAGCCAAGAGGGACTAGCTTACAATGAGCAGTTCTTC. Its protein product is CTSSQEGLAYNEQFF.

The chain combines TRBV7-3 with TRBJ2-3; 15 nucleotides line up with TRBD2. Germline V gives CDR1 SGHTA, CDR2 FQGTGA. Germline trimming cut 5 bases from V and 4 bases from J; bases unmatched to any gene: 19. The CDR3 has 21 amino acids. The CDR3 DNA is TGTGCCAGCAGCCCCGCCCTTGGACTAGCGGGAGGGACTTTTCTCCCAGATACGCAGTATTTT. Translation gives CASSPALGLAGGTFLPDTQYF.

The chain recombines TRBV19 with TRBJ2-7; D perhaps matches TRBD2 (7 bases). This CDR3 spans 17 amino acids. Trimming removed 5 bases from V and 3 bases from J, with 23 bases in between. Germline loops: CDR1 LNHDA, CDR2 SQIVND (reference sequence). CDR3 residues: CASSGVGRRGGSYEQYF. Written as DNA, the CDR3 is TGTGCCAGTAGTGGAGTAGGAAGGAGGGGGGGTAGCTACGAGCAGTACTTC.

Concerning this clone: At one end, the junction sequence differs from germline, possibly due to a read error. This chain uses TRBV7-9 with TRBJ1-4, with no clear D. The length of the CDR3 is 14 residues. Germline lookup yields CDR1 SEHNR and CDR2 FQNEAQ (reference sequence). CDR3 in DNA: TGTTCCAGCAGCTTAGAAGTACAGCCTGAAAAACTGTTTTTT. Translation: CSSSLEVQPEKLFF.

This chain joins TRBV21-1 and TRBJ2-4; the table's D call, TRBD2, was not checked against the DNA. TRBV21-1 is given as a pseudogene. This CDR3 contains 19 residues. CDR3 bases: TGTGCCAGTTATGGAGGTAGCGGGAGGTGTCTCCTGGCCAAAAACATTCAGTACTTC. Encoded protein: CASYGGSGRCLLAKNIQYF.

The V and J genes are TRBV6-5 and TRBJ1-2; D perhaps matches TRBD1 (6 bases). CDR3 length: 12 residues. V lost 8 bases to trimming and J lost 8 bases, with 15 bases between them. Per germline, CDR1 MNHEY and CDR2 SVGAGI. The CDR3 DNA reads TGTGCCAGCTGGACAGACCTGAGGGGCTACACCTTC. Translating gives CASWTDLRGYTF.

This sequence joins TRBV9 and TRBJ2-1; TRBD2 matches 12 bases. The junction had 5 bases not matched to a gene; V was cut back by 4 bases and J by 3 bases. The CDR3 spans 16 residues. Looked up from germline, CDR1 is SGDLS and CDR2 is YYNGEE. The CDR3 DNA is TGTGCCAGCAGCTTCGGACTAGCGGGGATCTACAATGAGCAGTTCTTC. Amino acids: CASSFGLAGIYNEQFF.

This chain uses TRBV27 with TRBJ2-1; D gene unclear. Trimming shortened V by 2 bases and J by 1 base, and 6 bases separated the two germline ends. Germline-derived CDR1 and CDR2 are MNHEY and SMNVEV (reference sequence). The CDR3 spans 14 residues. The chain's CDR3 is CASSLTTSYNEQFF. The CDR3 DNA sequence: TGTGCCAGCAGTTTAACAACATCCTACAATGAGCAGTTCTTC.

The rearrangement joins TRBV4-1 to TRBJ1-1; TRBD1 matches at 10 bases. Per the germline V gene, CDR1 is MGHRA and CDR2 is YSYEKL. The CDR3 length is 16 residues. Trimming cost V 5 bases and J 3 bases; bases outside gene matches: 9. CDR3 sequence reads: CASSKGDRGLYTEAFF. CDR3 nucleotide sequence: TGCGCCAGCAGCAAAGGGGACAGGGGATTATACACTGAAGCTTTCTTT.

V usage is TRBV6-5 and J usage is TRBJ1-2, with 8 positions matching TRBD1. This CDR3 has 14 residues. V lost 0 bases, J lost 8 bases, and 5 bases stayed unmatched. From germline, CDR1 is MNHEY and CDR2 SVGAGI. The DNA for the CDR3 is TGTGCCAGCAGTTACTCCCCAGGGGGCGGGGGCTACACCTTC. Its translation is CASSYSPGGGGYTF.

The V call is TRBV6-1, the J call TRBJ2-1; 10 bases map to TRBD2. This CDR3 is 15 amino acids long. Per the germline V gene, CDR1 is MNHNS and CDR2 is SASEGT. V shed 6 bases, J shed 2 bases, and the junction held 4 bases outside the gene matches. CDR3 sequence (DNA): TGTGCCAGCAGAACTAGCGGGGTACCCTACAATGAGCAGTTCTTC. It translates to CASRTSGVPYNEQFF.

This chain uses TRBV27 with TRBJ2-1, with TRBD1 as a possible D gene (6 bases). Germline-derived CDR1 and CDR2 are MNHEY and SMNVEV (reference sequence). This CDR3 comprises 15 residues. V was cut by 0 bases and J by 5 bases, with 11 bases left in between. CDR3 amino acids: CASSLSGQLHNEQFF. The CDR3 nucleotides are TGTGCCAGCAGTTTATCCGGACAGCTACACAATGAGCAGTTCTTC.

The chain couples TRBV6-6 to TRBJ1-4; 7 positions agree with TRBD1. The CDR3 has 15 amino acids. V trimming: 6 bases; J trimming: 3 bases; junction bases outside the gene matches: 7. Germline-derived CDR1 and CDR2 are MNHNY and SVGAGI (reference sequence). In nucleotides, the CDR3 is TGTGCCAGCAGGCCCGACAGGGTTGCTAATGAAAAACTGTTTTTT. The encoded protein is CASRPDRVANEKLFF.

The genes are TRBV5-4 and TRBJ2-1, with 9 bases matching TRBD1. The CDR3 is made up of 15 amino acids. The V and J ends lost 4 bases and 4 bases, in that order; junction bases with no gene match: 6. Germline values: CDR1 SGHNT, CDR2 YYREEE (reference sequence). CDR3 sequence reads: CASSPGTGRYNEQFF. The CDR3, as DNA: TGTGCCAGCAGCCCTGGGACAGGGAGGTACAATGAGCAGTTCTTC.

The gene calls are TRBV9 and TRBJ2-1; TRBD1 is a possible D gene (5 bases). The germline CDR1 and CDR2 sequences are SGDLS and YYNGEE. Trimming left V 0 bases short and J 0 bases short, with 13 bases between. This CDR3 region has 17 residues. In DNA form, the CDR3 reads TGTGCCAGCAGCGTAGGCAGTGGGGCCAGCTCCTACAATGAGCAGTTCTTC. Its translation is CASSVGSGASSYNEQFF. Full variable domain (remainder filled in from reference TRBV9 and TRBJ2-1): DSGVTQTPKHLITATGQRVTLRCSPRSGDLSVYWYQQSLDQGLQFLIQYYNGEERAKGNILERFSAQQFPDLHSELNLSSLELGDSALYFCASSVGSGASSYNEQFFGPGTRLTVL.

The chain has TRBV4-1 and TRBJ2-1; the match to TRBD1 covers 10 bases. There are 16 residues in the CDR3. The J segment lost 0 bases and the V segment lost 3 bases, leaving 2 bases of the junction unmatched. Germline-derived CDR1 and CDR2 are MGHRA and YSYEKL. The CDR3 region has the DNA TGCGCCAGCAGCCAGGGACAGGGGAGCTCCTACAATGAGCAGTTCTTC. Its translation: CASSQGQGSSYNEQFF.

The CDR3 sequence is CSGDTSGRTDTQYF. CDR3 sequence (DNA): TGCAGCGGTGATACTAGCGGGAGAACAGATACGCAGTATTTT. The chain combines TRBV29-1 with TRBJ2-3, with 11 bases identical to TRBD2. The CDR3 contains 14 residues. V was clipped by 7 bases and J by 3 bases; unmatched bases: 6. CDR1 and CDR2 from the germline V gene are SQVTM and ANQGSEA.